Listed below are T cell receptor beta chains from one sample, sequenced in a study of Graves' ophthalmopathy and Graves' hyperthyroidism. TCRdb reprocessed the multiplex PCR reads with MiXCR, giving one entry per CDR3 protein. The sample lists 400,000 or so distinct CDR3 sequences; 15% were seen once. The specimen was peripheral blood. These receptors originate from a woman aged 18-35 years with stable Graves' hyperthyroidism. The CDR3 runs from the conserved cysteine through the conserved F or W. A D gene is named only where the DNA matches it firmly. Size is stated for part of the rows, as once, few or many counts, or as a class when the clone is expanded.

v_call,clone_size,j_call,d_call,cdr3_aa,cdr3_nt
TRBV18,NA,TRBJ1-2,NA,CASSPKADGGTYGYTF,TGTGCCAGCTCACCAAAGGCGGATGGGGGAACGTATGGCTACACCTTC
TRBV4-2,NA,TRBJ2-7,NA,CASSQERTDYEQYF,TGTGCCAGCAGCCAAGAAAGGACAGACTACGAGCAGTACTTC
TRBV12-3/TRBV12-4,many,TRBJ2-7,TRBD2,CASTRAGGTYEQYF,TGTGCCAGCACCAGAGCGGGGGGAACCTACGAGCAGTACTTC
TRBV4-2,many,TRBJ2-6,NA,CASSQDAGERTGANVLTF,TGTGCCAGCAGCCAAGACGCAGGGGAAAGGACTGGGGCCAACGTCCTGACTTTC
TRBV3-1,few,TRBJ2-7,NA,CASSRSGHPGPYEQYF,TGTGCCAGCAGCCGTTCGGGACACCCGGGGCCCTACGAGCAGTACTTC
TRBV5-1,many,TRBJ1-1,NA,CASSLGGGLMNTEAFF,TGCGCCAGCAGCTTGGGGGGCGGACTCATGAACACTGAAGCTTTCTTT
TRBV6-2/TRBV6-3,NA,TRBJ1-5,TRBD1,CASSWTGAGGNQPQHF,TGTGCCAGCAGCTGGACAGGGGCCGGGGGCAATCAGCCCCAGCATTTT
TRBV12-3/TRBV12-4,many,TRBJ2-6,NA,CASSPGVAGANVLTF,TGTGCCAGCAGCCCAGGGGTAGCGGGGGCCAACGTCCTGACTTTC
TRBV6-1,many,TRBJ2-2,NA,CASSPWVSTGELFF,TGTGCCAGCAGTCCCTGGGTGAGCACCGGGGAGCTGTTTTTT
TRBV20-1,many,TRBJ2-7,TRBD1,CSAPPGTGVYEQYF,TGCAGTGCTCCTCCCGGGACAGGGGTCTACGAGCAGTACTTC
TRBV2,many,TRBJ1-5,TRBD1,CASREGTGRKVNQPQHF,TGTGCCAGCAGGGAAGGGACAGGGCGAAAGGTCAATCAGCCCCAGCATTTT
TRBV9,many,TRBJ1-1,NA,CASSSPRGLNTEAFF,TGTGCCAGCAGCTCCCCCCGGGGGCTGAACACTGAAGCTTTCTTT
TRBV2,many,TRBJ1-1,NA,CASSEAWDNTEAFF,TGTGCCAGCAGTGAAGCTTGGGATAACACTGAAGCTTTCTTT
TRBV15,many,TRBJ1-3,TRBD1,CATSRDKATRGMGNTIYF,TGTGCCACCAGCAGAGATAAGGCGACCAGGGGGATGGGAAACACCATATATTTT
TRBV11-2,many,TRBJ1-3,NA,CASSLDSRGGNTIYF,TGTGCCAGCAGCTTAGATTCACGGGGAGGAAACACCATATATTTT
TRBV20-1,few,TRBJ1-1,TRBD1,CSASQQGDTEAFF,TGCAGTGCTAGTCAGCAGGGGGACACTGAAGCTTTCTTT
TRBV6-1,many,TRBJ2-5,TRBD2,CASSIGTSGETQYF,TGTGCCAGCAGTATCGGGACTAGTGGGGAGACCCAGTACTTC
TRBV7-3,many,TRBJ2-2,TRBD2,CASTKLAGGANTGELFF,TGTGCCAGCACCAAACTAGCGGGGGGCGCGAACACCGGGGAGCTGTTTTTT
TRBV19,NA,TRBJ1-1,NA,CASSPPGRVGTEAFF,TGTGCCAGTAGCCCACCTGGAAGGGTTGGCACTGAAGCTTTCTTT
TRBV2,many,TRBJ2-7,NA,CASSEIEAYEQYF,TGTGCCAGCAGTGAAATAGAAGCCTACGAGCAGTACTTC
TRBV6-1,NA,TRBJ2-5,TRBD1,CASSERGQGQTQYF,TGTGCCAGCAGTGAGAGAGGACAGGGTCAGACCCAGTACTTC
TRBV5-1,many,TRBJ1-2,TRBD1,CASRQTGVDGYTF,TGCGCCAGCAGACAAACAGGGGTGGATGGCTACACCTTC
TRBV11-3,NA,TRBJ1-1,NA,CASSSSGGRNTEAFF,TGTGCCAGCAGCTCTTCGGGGGGACGGAACACTGAAGCTTTCTTT
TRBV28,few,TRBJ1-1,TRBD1,CASSSPPPPPTGSNSDTEAFF,TGTGCCAGCAGTTCTCCCCCCCCACCGCCGACAGGGTCGAATTCGGACACTGAAGCTTTCTTT